This T cell receptor (beta chain) was captured in a study of cytomegalovirus exposure and HLA in healthy donors. Study-wide findings and caveats: Reported results showed that the classifier diagnosed cytomegalovirus status with high specificity and sensitivity.

This clone has just a few counts. Its antigen is not known. The PCR was carried out with 60 Vbeta primers and 13 Jbeta primers. The protocol was immunoSEQ multiplex PCR, while the TCRdb copy is restricted to in-frame clones and leaves out a portion. The top ten hold approximately 1.5% of the sample, which has approximately 170,000 clones, roughly 71% seen once. With 3 bases clipped from V and 8 bases from J, the junction kept 7 bases outside the gene matches. The CDR3 runs to 13 residues. Healthy bone marrow donors made up the donors. The V and J genes are TRBV5-3 and TRBJ1-1, with 7 bases identical to TRBD1. TRBV5-3 is identified as an open reading frame with a role that is uncertain. This TCR was sampled from a girl aged 10 to 17 in good health and CMV-seronegative. Sequencing input: PBMCs. DNA of the CDR3: TGTGCCAGAAGCTGTAGGGGGCGCGGGGAAGCTTTCTTT. Amino acid sequence: CARSCRGRGEAFF.